This T cell receptor (beta chain) was recorded in a study of cytomegalovirus exposure and HLA in healthy donors. Amplification used 60 Vbeta primers and 13 Jbeta primers. Clones were sequenced by immunoSEQ multiplex PCR, and TCRdb holds only the in-frame ones, with some missing. In the table there are around 92,000 clones, roughly 74% of which are singletons. The V gene lost 3 bases and the J gene lost 6 bases, with 21 bases spanning the gap. The CDR3 loop spans 16 amino acids. Germline V gene data show CDR1 as SGHNT and CDR2 as YYREEE (reference sequence). V and J are TRBV5-4 and TRBJ1-2; possibly TRBD1 for D (6 bases). The origin of this receptor is a female donor in good health and CMV-seropositive. Sequenced: PBMCs. Here the CDR3 reads CASSSTPRTAVHGYTF. In DNA form, the CDR3 reads TGTGCCAGCAGCTCTACACCACGGACAGCCGTCCATGGCTACACCTTC.